The 12 T cell receptor beta chains listed next were all sequenced from one sample in a study of blood T cell repertoires in COVID-19. Repertoires were generated with immunoSEQ multiplex PCR, while TCRdb's copy carries only in-frame clones and drops some. The sample contains 300,000 to 350,000 clones, about 93% of which appear only once. Material: peripheral blood. The receptors were gathered from a woman aged 18-29 years who had recovered from COVID-19.

V is TRBV7-9 and J is TRBJ1-2, with D possibly being TRBD1 (6 bases). The V gene's germline CDR1 is SEHNR and CDR2 FQNEAQ (reference sequence). Between the trimmed V and J ends, which lost 2 bases and 2 bases, there was a span of 15 bases. The CDR3 is made up of 16 amino acids. CDR3: CASSLNEGVRNYGYTF. The CDR3 DNA reads TGTGCCAGCAGCTTAAACGAGGGGGTCCGAAACTATGGCTACACCTTC.

J is TRBJ2-3 and V is TRBV27, with 8 bases aligning to TRBD2. V dropped 6 bases and J dropped 6; count of bases not matched to a gene: 11. CDR1 is MNHEY, CDR2 SMNVEV, per germline (reference sequence). There are 15 residues in the CDR3. The CDR3: CASSKSSGSGDTQYF. In DNA form, the CDR3 reads TGTGCCAGCAGCAAGTCCAGCGGGAGCGGGGATACGCAGTATTTT.

This clone was picked up a small number of times. The V and J genes are TRBV2 and TRBJ1-3; weak D call: TRBD1 (5 bases). Germline loops: CDR1 SNHLY, CDR2 FYNNEI. The CDR3 is made up of 14 amino acids. V gave up 7 bases and J gave up 0 bases, with 10 bases separating them. CDR3 sequence: CASIDSSSGNTIYF. The CDR3 DNA reads as TGTGCCAGCATCGACAGTTCCTCTGGAAACACCATATATTTT.

The V and J genes are TRBV15 and TRBJ2-7; tentative D call: TRBD2 (6 bases). Looked up from germline, CDR1 is LNHNV and CDR2 is YYDKDF (reference sequence). The CDR3 totals 12 residues. V dropped 5 bases and J dropped 5 bases, with 10 bases sitting between them. This CDR3 reads CATSHRRDEQYV. The CDR3 DNA sequence: TGTGCCACCAGCCACAGGAGGGACGAGCAGTACGTC.

The chain carries TRBV5-1 and TRBJ2-3; the match to TRBD2 covers 10 bases. Germline V gene data show CDR1 as SGHRS and CDR2 as YFSETQ. CDR3 length: 16 amino acids. Unmatched junction bases numbered 3, after V lost 1 base and J lost 1 base. Here the CDR3 reads CASSLKTSGGTDTQYF. For the CDR3, the DNA is TGCGCCAGCAGCTTGAAAACTAGCGGGGGCACAGATACGCAGTATTTT.

This chain links TRBV9 with TRBJ2-6, with D maybe TRBD1 (7 bases). The CDR3 is 18 amino acids. Per the germline V gene, CDR1 is SGDLS and CDR2 is YYNGEE. Deletions cut 1 base from V and 0 bases from J, with 14 bases between. CDR3 region: CASSVQGTAGSGANVLTF. In DNA, the CDR3 is TGTGCCAGCAGCGTACAGGGGACAGCGGGCTCTGGGGCCAACGTCCTGACTTTC.

The rearrangement uses TRBV24-1 and TRBJ2-1; TRBD2 might be the D (6 bases). The germline V and J ends were trimmed by 3 bases and 12 bases, with 20 bases remaining between them. CDR1 is KGHDR, CDR2 SFDVKD, per germline. The CDR3 is made up of 15 amino acids. The CDR3 sequence is CATSDRRGPRRGQFF. The CDR3, as DNA: TGTGCCACCAGTGATCGCCGGGGCCCTAGGCGGGGGCAGTTCTTC.

The chain couples TRBV9 to TRBJ2-3; D call uncertain. V shed 2 bases and J shed 6 bases, with 13 bases lying between them. Germline loops: CDR1 SGDLS, CDR2 YYNGEE. The length of the CDR3 is 14 residues. In DNA form, the CDR3 reads TGTGCCAGCAGCGTGACCCCCGGAGTCGATACGCAGTATTTT. It codes for CASSVTPGVDTQYF.

This clone has only one observation. The V call is TRBV5-1, the J call TRBJ2-1; 11 bases are shared with TRBD2. V lost 6 bases and J lost 9; bases outside the gene matches: 8. Looked up from germline, CDR1 is SGHRS and CDR2 is YFSETQ. The CDR3 consists of 14 residues. CDR3 sequence (DNA): TGCGCCAGCATCTTCGGGCTAGCGGGAGGTGAGCAGTTCTTC. It specifies CASIFGLAGGEQFF.

This chain uses TRBV5-6 with TRBJ1-3, with 8 bases lining up with TRBD1. The V gene end was trimmed by 1 base and the J gene end by 0 bases; junction bases not matched to a gene: 3. Germline loops: CDR1 SGHDT, CDR2 YYEEEE. This CDR3 region has 16 residues. Here the CDR3 DNA reads TGTGCCAGCAGCTTGCCAGGGGGCATCTCTGGAAACACCATATATTTT. Protein product: CASSLPGGISGNTIYF.

The rearrangement joins TRBV5-4 to TRBJ1-1, with D unresolved. The CDR3 is 13 amino acids. Trimming took 0 bases from V and 11 from J, leaving 14 bases between them. Germline CDR1 is SGHNT and CDR2 is YYREEE (reference sequence). CDR3 nucleotides: TGTGCCAGCAGCTTGGCGGGGTCTCAAATGGCTTTCTTT. Translating gives CASSLAGSQMAFF.

This rearrangement joins TRBV4-3 to TRBJ2-1, with 10 nucleotides matching TRBD2. Germline CDR1 and CDR2: LGHNA and YSLEER. The CDR3 covers 15 residues. The V and J ends lost 6 bases and 5 bases, in that order; junction bases with no gene match: 7. The CDR3 protein is CASSELAGINNEQFF. The CDR3 nucleotides are TGCGCCAGCAGTGAACTAGCGGGAATAAACAATGAGCAGTTCTTC.